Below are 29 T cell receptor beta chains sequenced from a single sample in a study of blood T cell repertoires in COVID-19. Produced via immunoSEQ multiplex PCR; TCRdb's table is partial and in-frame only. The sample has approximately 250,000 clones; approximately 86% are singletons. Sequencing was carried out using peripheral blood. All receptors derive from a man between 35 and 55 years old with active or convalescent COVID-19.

CDR3 amino acids: CASSWGTGGQGAGTEAFF. As DNA, the CDR3 is TGTGCCAGCAGTTGGGGAACGGGGGGACAGGGGGCTGGGACTGAAGCTTTCTTT. The V gene is TRBV27, the J gene TRBJ1-1, with 12 bases lining up with TRBD1. V trimming: 4 bases; J trimming: 5 bases; junction bases outside the gene matches: 14. This CDR3 region has 18 residues. Germline V CDR1 and CDR2: MNHEY, SMNVEV (reference sequence).

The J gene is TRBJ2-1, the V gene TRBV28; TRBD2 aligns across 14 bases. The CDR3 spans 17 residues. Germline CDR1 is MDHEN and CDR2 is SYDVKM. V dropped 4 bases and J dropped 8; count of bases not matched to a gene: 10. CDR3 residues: CASSSLTSGGVQHEQFF. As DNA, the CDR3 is TGTGCCAGCAGTTCTCTGACTAGCGGGGGGGTACAGCATGAGCAGTTCTTC.

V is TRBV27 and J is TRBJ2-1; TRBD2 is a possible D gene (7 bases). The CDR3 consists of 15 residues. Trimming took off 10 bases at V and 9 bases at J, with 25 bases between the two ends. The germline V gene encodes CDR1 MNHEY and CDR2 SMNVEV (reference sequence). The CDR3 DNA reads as TGTGCCACCGTTAGGGCGGGGGCCCGCTCGAGTGAGCAGTTCTTC. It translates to CATVRAGARSSEQFF.

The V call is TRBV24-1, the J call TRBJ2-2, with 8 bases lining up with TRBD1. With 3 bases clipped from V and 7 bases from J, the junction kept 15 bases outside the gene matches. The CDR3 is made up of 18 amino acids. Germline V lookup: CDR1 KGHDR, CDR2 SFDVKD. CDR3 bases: TGTGCCACCAGTGATGATTACACCGGGACAGGCACATACGGGGAGCTGTTTTTT. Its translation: CATSDDYTGTGTYGELFF.

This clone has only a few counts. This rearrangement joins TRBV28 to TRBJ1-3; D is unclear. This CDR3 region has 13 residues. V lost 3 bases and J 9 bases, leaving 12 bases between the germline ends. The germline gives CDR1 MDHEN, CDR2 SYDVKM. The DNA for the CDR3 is TGTGCCAGCAGTTTGGAGGGCCGCGCCACCATATATTTT. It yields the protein CASSLEGRATIYF.

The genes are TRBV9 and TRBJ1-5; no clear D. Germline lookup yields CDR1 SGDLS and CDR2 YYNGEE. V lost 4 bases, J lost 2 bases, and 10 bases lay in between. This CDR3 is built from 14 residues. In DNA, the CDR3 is TGTGCCAGCAGCCAAGCAGGTGGCAATCAGCCCCAGCATTTT. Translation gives CASSQAGGNQPQHF.

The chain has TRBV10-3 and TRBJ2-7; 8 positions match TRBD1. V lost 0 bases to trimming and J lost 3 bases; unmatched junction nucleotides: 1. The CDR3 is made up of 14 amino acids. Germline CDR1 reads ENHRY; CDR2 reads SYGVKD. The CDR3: CAISESGTGYEQYF. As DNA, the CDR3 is TGTGCCATCAGTGAGTCCGGGACAGGCTACGAGCAGTACTTC.

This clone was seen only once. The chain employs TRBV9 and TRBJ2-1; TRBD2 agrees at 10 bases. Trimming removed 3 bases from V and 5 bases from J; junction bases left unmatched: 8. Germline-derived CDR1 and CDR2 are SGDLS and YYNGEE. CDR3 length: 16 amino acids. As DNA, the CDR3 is TGTGCCAGCAGCGCCGGGGGAGCGGGAGGGCACAATGAGCAGTTCTTC. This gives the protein CASSAGGAGGHNEQFF.

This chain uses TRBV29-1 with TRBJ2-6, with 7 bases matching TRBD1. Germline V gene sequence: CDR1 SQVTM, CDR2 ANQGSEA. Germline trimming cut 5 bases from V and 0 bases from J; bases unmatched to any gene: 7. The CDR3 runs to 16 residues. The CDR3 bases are TGCAGCGTTTTAGGGACAGAGAGCTCTGGGGCCAACGTCCTGACTTTC. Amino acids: CSVLGTESSGANVLTF.

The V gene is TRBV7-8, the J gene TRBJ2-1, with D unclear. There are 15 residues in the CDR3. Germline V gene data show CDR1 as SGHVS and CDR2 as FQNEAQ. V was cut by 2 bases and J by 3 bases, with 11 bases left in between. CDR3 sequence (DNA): TGTGCCAGCAGCTTATCGGCGGCTGTCTACAATGAGCAGTTCTTC. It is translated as CASSLSAAVYNEQFF.

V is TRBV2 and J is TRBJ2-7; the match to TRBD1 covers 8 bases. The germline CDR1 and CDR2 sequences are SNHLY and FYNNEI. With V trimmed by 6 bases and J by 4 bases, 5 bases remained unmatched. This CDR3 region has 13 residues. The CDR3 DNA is TGTGCCAGCAGCCCGGACAGGGCTTACGAGCAGTACTTC. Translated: CASSPDRAYEQYF.

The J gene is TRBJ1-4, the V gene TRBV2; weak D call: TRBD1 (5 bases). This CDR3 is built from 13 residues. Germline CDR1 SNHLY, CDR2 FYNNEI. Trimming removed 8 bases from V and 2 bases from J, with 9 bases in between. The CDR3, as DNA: TGTGCCAGCGGGAGGGGCACTAATGAAAAACTGTTTTTT. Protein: CASGRGTNEKLFF.

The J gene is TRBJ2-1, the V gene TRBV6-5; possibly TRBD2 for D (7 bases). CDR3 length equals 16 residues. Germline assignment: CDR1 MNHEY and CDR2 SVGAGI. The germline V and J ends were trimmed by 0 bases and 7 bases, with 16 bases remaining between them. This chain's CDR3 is CASSYSGGGLGNEQFF. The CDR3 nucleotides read TGTGCCAGCAGTTACTCAGGGGGGGGTCTAGGGAATGAGCAGTTCTTC.

In DNA form, the CDR3 reads TGTGCCAGTTTTTCTACGATCCGGGACTCTGGATTTGGAGCTTTCTTT. Translation: CASFSTIRDSGFGAFF. The chain joins TRBV19 to TRBJ1-1; a weak D match, TRBD1 (5 bases). V was shortened by 8 bases and J by 10 bases, with 29 bases between the two germline ends. CDR3 length equals 16 residues. Germline CDR1 and CDR2: LNHDA and SQIVND (reference sequence). The complete variable domain, with remaining parts taken from reference TRBV19 and TRBJ1-1, reads DGGITQSPKYLFRKEGQNVTLSCEQNLNHDAMYWYRQDPGQGLRLIYYSQIVNDFQKGDIAEGYSVSREKKESFPLTVTSAQKNPTAFYLCASFSTIRDSGFGAFFGQGTRLTVV.

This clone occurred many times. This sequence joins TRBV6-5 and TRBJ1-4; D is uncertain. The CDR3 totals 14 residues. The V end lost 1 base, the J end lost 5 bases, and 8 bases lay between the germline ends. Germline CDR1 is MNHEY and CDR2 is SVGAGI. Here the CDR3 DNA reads TGTGCCAGCAGTTACTACGGACTGAATGAAAAACTGTTTTTT. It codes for CASSYYGLNEKLFF.

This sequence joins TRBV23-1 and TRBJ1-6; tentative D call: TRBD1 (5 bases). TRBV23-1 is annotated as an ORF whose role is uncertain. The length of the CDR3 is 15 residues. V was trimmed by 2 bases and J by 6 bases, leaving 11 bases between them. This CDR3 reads CASSQPRQPNSPLHF. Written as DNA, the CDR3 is TGCGCCAGCAGTCAACCCCGACAGCCTAATTCACCCCTCCACTTT.

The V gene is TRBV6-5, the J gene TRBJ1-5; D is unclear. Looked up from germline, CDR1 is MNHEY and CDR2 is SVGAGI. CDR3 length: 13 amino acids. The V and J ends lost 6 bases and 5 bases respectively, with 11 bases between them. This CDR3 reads CASRNAQDQPQHF. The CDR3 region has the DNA TGTGCCAGCAGGAACGCGCAGGATCAGCCCCAGCATTTT.

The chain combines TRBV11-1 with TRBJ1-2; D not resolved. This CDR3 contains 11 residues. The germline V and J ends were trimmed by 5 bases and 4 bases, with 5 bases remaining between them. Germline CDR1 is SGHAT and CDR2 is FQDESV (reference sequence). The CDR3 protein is CASSEGYGYTF. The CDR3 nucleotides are TGTGCCAGCAGCGAGGGCTATGGCTACACCTTC.

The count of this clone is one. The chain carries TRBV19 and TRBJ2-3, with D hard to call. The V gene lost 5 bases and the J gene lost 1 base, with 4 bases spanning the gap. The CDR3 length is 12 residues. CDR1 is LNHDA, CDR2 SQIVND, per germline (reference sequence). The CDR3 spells CASSPGTDTQYF. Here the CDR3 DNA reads TGTGCCAGTAGTCCGGGCACAGATACGCAGTATTTT.

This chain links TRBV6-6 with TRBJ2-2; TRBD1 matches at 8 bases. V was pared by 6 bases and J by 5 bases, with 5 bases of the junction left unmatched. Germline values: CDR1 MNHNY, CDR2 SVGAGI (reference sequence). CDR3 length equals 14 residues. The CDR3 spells CASRVTGGTGELFF. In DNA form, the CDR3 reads TGTGCCAGCAGGGTCACAGGGGGTACCGGGGAGCTGTTTTTT.

CDR3 in DNA: TGTGCCAGCAGCCCGAAGACTAGACGAGATACGCAGTATTTT. Its protein is CASSPKTRRDTQYF. This chain connects TRBV7-2 to TRBJ2-3; a weak D match, TRBD2 (6 bases). Germline CDR1 reads SGHTA; CDR2 reads FQGNSA. The CDR3 has 14 amino acids. Trimming stripped 5 bases from V and 5 bases from J, with 14 bases between.

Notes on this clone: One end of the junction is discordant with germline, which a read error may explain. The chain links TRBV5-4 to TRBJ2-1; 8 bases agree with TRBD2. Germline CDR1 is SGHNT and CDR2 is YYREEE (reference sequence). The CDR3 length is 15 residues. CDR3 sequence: CASSFRRGGYDEQFF. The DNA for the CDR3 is TGTGCCAGCAGCTTCCGACGGGGGGGCTACGATGAGCAGTTCTTC.

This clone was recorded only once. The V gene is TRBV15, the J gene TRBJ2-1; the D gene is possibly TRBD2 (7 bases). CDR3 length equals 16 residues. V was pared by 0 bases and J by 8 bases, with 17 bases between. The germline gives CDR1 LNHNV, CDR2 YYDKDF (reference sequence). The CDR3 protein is CATSRDYGGGGYEQFF. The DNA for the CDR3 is TGTGCCACCAGCAGAGATTACGGGGGAGGGGGTTATGAGCAGTTCTTC.

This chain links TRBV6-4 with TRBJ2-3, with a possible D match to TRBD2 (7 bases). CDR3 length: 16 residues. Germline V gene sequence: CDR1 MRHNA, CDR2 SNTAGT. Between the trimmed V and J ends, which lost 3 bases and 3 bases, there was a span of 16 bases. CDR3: CASSDSSGGGTDTQYF. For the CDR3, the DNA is TGTGCCAGCAGTGATTCTAGCGGAGGGGGAACAGATACGCAGTATTTT.

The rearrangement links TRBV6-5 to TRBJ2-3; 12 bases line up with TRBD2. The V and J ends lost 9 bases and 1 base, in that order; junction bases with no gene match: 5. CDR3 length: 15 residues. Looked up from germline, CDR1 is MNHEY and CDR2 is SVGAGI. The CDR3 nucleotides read TGTGCCAGGGGGGGGACTAGCGGGCGCACAGATACGCAGTATTTT. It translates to CARGGTSGRTDTQYF.

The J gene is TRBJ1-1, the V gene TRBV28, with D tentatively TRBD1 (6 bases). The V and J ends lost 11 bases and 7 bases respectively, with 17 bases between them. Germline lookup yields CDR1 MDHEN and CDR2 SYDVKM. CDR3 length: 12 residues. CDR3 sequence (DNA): TGTGCCGGGAACACAGGGTATAATGAAGCTTTCTTT. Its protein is CAGNTGYNEAFF.

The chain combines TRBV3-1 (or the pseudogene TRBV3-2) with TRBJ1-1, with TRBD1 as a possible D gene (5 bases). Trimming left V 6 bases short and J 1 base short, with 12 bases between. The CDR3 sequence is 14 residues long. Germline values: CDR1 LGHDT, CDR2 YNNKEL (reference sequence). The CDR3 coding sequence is TGTGCCAGCAGTCGCCTGGGGGGGAACACTGAAGCTTTCTTT. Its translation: CASSRLGGNTEAFF.

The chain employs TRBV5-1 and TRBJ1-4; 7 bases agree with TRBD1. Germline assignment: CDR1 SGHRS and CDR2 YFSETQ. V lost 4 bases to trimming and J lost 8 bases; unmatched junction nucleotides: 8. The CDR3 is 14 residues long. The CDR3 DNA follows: TGCGCCAGCAGCAATGGACAGGAGGGCGAAAAACTGTTTTTT. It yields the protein CASSNGQEGEKLFF.

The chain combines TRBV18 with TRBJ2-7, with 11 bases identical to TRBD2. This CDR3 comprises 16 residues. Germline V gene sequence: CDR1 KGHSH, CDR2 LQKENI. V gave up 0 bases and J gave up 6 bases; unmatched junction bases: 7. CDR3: CASSPPASGRLGEQYF. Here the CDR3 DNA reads TGTGCCAGCTCACCACCGGCTAGCGGGAGGTTGGGCGAGCAGTACTTC.